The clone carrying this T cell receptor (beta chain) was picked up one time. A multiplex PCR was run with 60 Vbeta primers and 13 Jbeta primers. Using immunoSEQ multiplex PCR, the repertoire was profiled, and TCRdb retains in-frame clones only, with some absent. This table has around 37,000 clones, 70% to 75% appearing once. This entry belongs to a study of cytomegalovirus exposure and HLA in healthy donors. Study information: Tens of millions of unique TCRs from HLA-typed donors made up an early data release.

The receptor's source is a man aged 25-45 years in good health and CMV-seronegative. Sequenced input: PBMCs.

The CDR3: CSPGGIDGYTF. DNA for the CDR3: TGCAGCCCGGGGGGTATAGATGGCTACACCTTC. The chain joins TRBV20-1 to TRBJ1-2, with a weak D call TRBD1 (5 bases). This CDR3 has 11 residues. Germline V lookup: CDR1 DFQATT, CDR2 SNEGSKA (reference sequence).